The sequence of this T cell receptor (beta chain) was determined in a study of blood T cells in healthy people across ages. CDR3 size: 16 residues. Germline CDR1 and CDR2: MGHRA and YSYEKL. Then a second PCR, running about 6 to 12 cycles, was carried out with a sample-barcoded 5' primer and a J-beta primer mix. TCRdb itself ran the 5' RACE reads through MiXCR, one entry per CDR3 protein. The profile shows over 600,000 distinct CDR3 sequences, under 25% of them singletons. The sample consisted of blood. This TCR derives from a man aged 65 to 85 in good health. The chain has TRBV4-1 and TRBJ2-5, with 8 nucleotides matching TRBD2. The J call may be incorrect, as the DNA end agrees better with TRBJ2-1. The CDR3 is CASGREGRAGANEQFF. CDR3 DNA sequence: TGCGCCAGCGGCCGGGAAGGTCGAGCGGGAGCGAATGAGCAGTTCTTC.